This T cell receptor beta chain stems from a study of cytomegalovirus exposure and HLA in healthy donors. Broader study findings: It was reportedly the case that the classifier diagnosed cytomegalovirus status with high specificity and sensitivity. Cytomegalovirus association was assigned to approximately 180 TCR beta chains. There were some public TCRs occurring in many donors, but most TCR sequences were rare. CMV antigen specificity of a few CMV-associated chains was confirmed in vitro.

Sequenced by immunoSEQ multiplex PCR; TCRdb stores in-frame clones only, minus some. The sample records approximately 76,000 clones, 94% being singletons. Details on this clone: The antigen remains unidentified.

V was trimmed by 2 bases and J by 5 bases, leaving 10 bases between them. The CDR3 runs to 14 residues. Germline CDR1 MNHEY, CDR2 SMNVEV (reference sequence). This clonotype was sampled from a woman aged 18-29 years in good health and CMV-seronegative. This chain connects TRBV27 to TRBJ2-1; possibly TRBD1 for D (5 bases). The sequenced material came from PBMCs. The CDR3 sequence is CASSLTAGNNEQFF. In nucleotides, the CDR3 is TGTGCCAGCAGTTTAACGGCAGGGAACAATGAGCAGTTCTTC.